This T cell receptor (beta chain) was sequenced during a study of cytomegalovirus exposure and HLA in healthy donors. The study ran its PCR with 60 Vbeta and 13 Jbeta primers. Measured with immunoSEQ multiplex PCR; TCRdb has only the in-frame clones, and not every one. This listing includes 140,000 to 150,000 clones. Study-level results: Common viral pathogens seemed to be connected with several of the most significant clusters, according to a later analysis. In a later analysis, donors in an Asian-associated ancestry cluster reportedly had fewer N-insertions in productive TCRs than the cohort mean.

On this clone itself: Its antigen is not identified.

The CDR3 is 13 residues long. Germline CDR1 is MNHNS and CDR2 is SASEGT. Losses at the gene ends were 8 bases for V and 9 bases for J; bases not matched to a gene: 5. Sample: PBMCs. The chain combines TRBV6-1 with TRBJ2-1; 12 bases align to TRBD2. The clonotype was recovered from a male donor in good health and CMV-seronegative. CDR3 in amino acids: CASASGGAREQFF. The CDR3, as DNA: TGTGCCAGCGCTAGCGGGGGGGCTCGTGAGCAGTTCTTC.